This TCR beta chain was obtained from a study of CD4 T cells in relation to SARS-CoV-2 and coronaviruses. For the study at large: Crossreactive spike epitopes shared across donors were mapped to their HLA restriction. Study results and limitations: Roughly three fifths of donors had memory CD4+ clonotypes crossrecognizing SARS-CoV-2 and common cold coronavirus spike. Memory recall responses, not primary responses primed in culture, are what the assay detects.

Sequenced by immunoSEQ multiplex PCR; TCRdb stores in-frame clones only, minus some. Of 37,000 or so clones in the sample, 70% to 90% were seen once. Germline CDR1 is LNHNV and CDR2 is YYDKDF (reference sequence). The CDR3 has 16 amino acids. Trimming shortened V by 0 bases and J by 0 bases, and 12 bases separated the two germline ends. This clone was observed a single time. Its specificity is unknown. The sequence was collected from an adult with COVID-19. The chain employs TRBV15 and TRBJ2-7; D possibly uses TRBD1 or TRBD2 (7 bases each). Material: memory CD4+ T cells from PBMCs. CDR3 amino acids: CATSREGGDSSYEQYF. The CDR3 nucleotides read TGTGCCACCAGCAGAGAGGGGGGGGACAGCTCCTACGAGCAGTACTTC.